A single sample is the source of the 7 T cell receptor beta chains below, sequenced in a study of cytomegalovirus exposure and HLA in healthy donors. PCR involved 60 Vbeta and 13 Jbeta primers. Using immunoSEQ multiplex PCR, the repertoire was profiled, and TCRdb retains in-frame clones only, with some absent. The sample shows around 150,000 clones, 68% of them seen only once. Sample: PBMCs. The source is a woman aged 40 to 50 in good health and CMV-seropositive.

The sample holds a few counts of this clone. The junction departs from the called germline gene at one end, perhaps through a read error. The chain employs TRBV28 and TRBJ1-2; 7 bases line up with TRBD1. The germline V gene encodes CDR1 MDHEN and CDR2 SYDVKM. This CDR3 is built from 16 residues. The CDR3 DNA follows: TGTGCCAGCATCAACACCAAGAGACCGGGACAGTGTCGTGGAGGCTTC. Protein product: CASINTKRPGQCRGGF.

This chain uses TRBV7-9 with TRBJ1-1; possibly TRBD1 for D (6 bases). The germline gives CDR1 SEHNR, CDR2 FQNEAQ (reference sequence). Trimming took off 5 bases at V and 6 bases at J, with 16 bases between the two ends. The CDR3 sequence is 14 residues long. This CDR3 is CASSPRSGGPEAFF. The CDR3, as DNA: TGTGCCAGCAGCCCCAGGTCGGGGGGCCCTGAAGCTTTCTTT. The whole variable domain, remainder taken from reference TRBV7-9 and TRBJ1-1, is DTGVSQNPRHKITKRGQNVTFRCDPISEHNRLYWYRQTLGQGPEFLTYFQNEAQLEKSRLLSDRFSAERPKGSFSTLEIQRTEQGDSAMYLCASSPRSGGPEAFFGQGTRLTVV.

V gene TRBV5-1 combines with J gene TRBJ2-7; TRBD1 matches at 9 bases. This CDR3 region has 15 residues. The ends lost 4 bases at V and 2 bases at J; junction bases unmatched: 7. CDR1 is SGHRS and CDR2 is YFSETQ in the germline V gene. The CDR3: CASSRSTGGPYEQYF. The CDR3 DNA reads TGCGCCAGCAGCCGCTCGACAGGGGGGCCCTACGAGCAGTACTTC.

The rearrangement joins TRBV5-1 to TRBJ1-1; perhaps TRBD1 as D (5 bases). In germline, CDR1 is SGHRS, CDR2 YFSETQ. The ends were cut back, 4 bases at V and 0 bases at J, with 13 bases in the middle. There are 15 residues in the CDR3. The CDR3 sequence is CASSEAGNLNTEAFF. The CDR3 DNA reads TGCGCCAGCAGCGAAGCAGGGAACTTGAACACTGAAGCTTTCTTT.

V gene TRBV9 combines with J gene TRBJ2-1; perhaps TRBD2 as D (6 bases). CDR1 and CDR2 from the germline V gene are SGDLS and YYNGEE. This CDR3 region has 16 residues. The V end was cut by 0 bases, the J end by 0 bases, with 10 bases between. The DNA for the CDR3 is TGTGCCAGCAGCGTAGTCGCGACTAGCTCCTACAATGAGCAGTTCTTC. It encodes CASSVVATSSYNEQFF.

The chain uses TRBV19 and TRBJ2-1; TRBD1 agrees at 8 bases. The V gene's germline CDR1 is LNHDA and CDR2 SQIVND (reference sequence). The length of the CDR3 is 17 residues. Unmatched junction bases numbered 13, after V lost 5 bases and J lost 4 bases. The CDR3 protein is CASSLPVGQGVYNEQFF. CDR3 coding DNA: TGTGCCAGTAGTCTCCCCGTAGGACAGGGCGTTTACAATGAGCAGTTCTTC.

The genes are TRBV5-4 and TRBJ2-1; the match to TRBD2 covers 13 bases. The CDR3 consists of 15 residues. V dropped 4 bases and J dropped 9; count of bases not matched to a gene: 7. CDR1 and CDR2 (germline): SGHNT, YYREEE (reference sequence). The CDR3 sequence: CASSPGLAGPFEQFF. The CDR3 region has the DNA TGTGCCAGCAGCCCGGGACTAGCGGGGCCCTTTGAGCAGTTCTTC.